This TCR beta chain comes out of a study of CD8 T cells in ankylosing spondylitis. For TCR beta, libraries came from quantitative 5'-RACE with molecular barcodes. TCRdb recomputed calls from the 5' RACE reads with MiXCR, one row per CDR3 protein. The table has 100,000 to 150,000 distinct CDR3 sequences, under 20% seen once. This clonotype was picked up a small number of times. Its antigen is unknown. CDR1 is MNHEY and CDR2 is SVGAGI in the germline V gene. Trimming left V 0 bases short and J 4 bases short, with 7 bases between. CDR3 size: 13 residues. Study results and limitations: Clones linked to disease were reported to show significant enrichment in matched ankylosing spondylitis synovial fluid. Characteristic of ankylosing spondylitis blood, it appeared, was a TCR beta motif comprising several highly homologous variants.

This chain links TRBV6-5 with TRBJ2-7; D is possibly TRBD1 (6 bases). Sequenced: blood, either unsorted or a sorted T cell fraction (not recorded which). This TCR derives from a male donor with ankylosing spondylitis. The CDR3 spells CASSYSRGYEQYF. CDR3 bases: TGTGCCAGCAGTTACTCGAGGGGGTACGAGCAGTACTTC.